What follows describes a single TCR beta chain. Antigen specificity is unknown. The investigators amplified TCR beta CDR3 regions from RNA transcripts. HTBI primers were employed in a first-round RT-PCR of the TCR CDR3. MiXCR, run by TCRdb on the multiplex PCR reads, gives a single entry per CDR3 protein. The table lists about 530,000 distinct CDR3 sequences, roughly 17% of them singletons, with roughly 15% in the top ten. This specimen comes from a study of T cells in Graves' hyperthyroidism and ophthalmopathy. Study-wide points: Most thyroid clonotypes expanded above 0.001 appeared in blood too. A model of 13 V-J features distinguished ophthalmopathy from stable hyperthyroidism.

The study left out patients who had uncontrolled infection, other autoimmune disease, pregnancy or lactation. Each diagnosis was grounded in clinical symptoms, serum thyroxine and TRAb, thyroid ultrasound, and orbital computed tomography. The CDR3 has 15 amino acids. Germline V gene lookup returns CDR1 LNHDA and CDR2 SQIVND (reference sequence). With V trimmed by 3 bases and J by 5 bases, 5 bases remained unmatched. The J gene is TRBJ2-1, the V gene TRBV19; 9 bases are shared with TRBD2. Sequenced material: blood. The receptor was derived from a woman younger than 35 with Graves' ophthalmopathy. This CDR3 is CASSIQAGGHNEQFF. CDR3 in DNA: TGTGCCAGTAGTATCCAAGCGGGAGGCCACAATGAGCAGTTCTTC.